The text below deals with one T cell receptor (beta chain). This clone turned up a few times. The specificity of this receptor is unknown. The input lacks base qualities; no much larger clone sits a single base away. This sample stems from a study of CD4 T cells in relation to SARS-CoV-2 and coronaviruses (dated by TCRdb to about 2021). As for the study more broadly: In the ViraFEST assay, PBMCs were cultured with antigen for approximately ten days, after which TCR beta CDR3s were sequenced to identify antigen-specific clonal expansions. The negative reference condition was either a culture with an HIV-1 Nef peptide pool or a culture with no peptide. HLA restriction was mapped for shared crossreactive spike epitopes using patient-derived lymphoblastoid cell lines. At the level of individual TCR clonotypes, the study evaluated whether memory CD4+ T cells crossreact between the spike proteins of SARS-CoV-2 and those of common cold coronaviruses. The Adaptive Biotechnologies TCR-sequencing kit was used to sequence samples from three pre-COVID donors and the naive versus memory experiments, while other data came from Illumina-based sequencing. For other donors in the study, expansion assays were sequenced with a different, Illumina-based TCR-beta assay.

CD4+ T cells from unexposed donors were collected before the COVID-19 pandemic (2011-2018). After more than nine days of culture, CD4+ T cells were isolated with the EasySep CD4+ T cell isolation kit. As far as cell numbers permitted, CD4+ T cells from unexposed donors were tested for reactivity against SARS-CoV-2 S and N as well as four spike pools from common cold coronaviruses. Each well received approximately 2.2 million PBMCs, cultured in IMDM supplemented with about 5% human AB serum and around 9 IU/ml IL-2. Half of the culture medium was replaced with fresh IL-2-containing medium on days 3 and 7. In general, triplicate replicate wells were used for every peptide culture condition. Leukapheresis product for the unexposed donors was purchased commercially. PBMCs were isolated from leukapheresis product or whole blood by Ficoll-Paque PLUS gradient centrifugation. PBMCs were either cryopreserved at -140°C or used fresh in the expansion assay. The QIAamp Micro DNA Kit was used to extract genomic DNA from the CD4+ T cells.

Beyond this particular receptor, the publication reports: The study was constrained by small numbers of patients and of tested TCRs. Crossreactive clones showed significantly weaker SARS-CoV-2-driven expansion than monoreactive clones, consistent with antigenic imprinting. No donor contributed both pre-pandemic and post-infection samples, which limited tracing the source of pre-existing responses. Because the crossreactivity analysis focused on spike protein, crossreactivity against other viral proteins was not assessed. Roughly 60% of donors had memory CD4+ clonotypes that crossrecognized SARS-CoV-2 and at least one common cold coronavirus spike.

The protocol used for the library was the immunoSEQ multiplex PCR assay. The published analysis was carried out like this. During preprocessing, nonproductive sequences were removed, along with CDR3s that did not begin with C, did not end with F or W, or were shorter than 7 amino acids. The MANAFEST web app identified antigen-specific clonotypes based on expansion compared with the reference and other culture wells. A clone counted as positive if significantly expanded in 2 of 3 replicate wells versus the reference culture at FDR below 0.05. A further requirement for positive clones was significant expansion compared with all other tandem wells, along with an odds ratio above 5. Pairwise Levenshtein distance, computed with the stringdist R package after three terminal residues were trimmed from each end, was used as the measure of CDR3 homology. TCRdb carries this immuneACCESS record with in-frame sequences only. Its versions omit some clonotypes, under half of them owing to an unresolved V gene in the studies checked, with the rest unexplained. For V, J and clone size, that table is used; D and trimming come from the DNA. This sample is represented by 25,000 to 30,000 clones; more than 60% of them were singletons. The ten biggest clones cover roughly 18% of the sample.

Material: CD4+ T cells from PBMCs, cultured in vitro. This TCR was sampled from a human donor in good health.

The DNA is as follows: TGCAGCGTACAAAGGGGGCGAGATACTGAAGCTTTCTTT. Its amino acids are CSVQRGRDTEAFF. The V gene is TRBV29-1 and the J gene is TRBJ1-1, and 7 bases in between align with TRBD1. The CDR3, from cysteine to phenylalanine, totals 13 residues. Here the CDR3 DNA is all that survives: 39 bases in frame from base 1. From a lookup of the germline V gene, CDR1 and CDR2 are SQVTM and ANQGSEA. Here V drops 6 bases and J drops 5 bases, and the junction holds 9 bases not matched to any gene.